This T cell receptor beta chain emerged from a study of neurological immune-mediated disorders. From germline, CDR1 is SNHLY and CDR2 FYNNEI. The V gene end was trimmed by 4 bases and the J gene end by 3 bases; junction bases not matched to a gene: 3. CDR3 length: 14 amino acids. In its sample, this clonotype is medium-sized (0.01 to 0.1%). A single record per CDR3 protein comes from TCRdb applying MiXCR to the 5' RACE reads. The sample contains around 38,000 distinct CDR3 sequences, more than 14% of which appear only once. This chain links TRBV2 with TRBJ2-7; TRBD2 aligns across 10 bases. Sequenced input: CD4+ T cells from blood. This TCR derives from a woman aged 55-69 years with HTLV-1-associated myelopathy (HAM/TSP). The CDR3 reads CASSGLAGGYEQYF. The CDR3 nucleotides are TGTGCCAGCAGTGGTTTAGCGGGGGGCTACGAGCAGTACTTC.